This entry lists 26 T cell receptor beta chains sequenced from one sample in a study of radiotherapy plus CTLA-4 blockade in lung cancer. Some clones are missing from TCRdb's copy, which holds only in-frame ones; the method was immunoSEQ multiplex PCR. In the table there are about 97,000 clones, 65% to 85% of which are singletons. Sequencing used peripheral blood, obtained from a patient treated with radiotherapy plus ipilimumab. The origin of the receptors is a human donor with non-small cell lung cancer who had a partial response to radiotherapy plus ipilimumab. Some clones in this sample may be carry-over from other donors' samples.

V gene TRBV20-1 combines with J gene TRBJ1-2, with a possible D match to TRBD1 (5 bases). In germline, CDR1 is DFQATT, CDR2 SNEGSKA (reference sequence). V was cut by 6 bases and J by 7 bases, with 12 bases left in between. This CDR3 comprises 11 residues. In DNA, the CDR3 is TGCAGTGCAAAACTTGACAGTGGCTACACCTTC. This translates into CSAKLDSGYTF.

The gene calls are TRBV19 and TRBJ2-7; D is unresolved. Germline CDR1 LNHDA, CDR2 SQIVND (reference sequence). The germline V and J ends were trimmed by 6 bases and 3 bases, with 18 bases remaining between them. This CDR3 has 15 residues. The CDR3 here is CASSPPGGLRYEQYF. The CDR3 region has the DNA TGTGCCAGTAGCCCCCCCGGCGGCCTACGCTACGAGCAGTACTTC.

The V gene is TRBV9, the J gene TRBJ2-1; 9 positions match TRBD2. J lost 8 bases, V lost 0 bases, and 12 bases had no gene match. The CDR3 is made up of 17 amino acids. Germline lookup yields CDR1 SGDLS and CDR2 YYNGEE. The CDR3 reads CASSVAGWGLAGHEQFF. The CDR3 bases are TGTGCCAGCAGCGTAGCTGGGTGGGGGCTAGCGGGGCATGAGCAGTTCTTC.

The chain combines TRBV6-7 with TRBJ1-1; D ambiguous. TRBV6-7 is an ORF for which the function is uncertain. Trimming stripped 10 bases from V and 1 base from J, with 10 bases between. This CDR3 is built from 12 residues. CDR3 DNA: TGTGCCAACTGCGACAAGAACACTGAAGCTTTCTTT. This gives the protein CANCDKNTEAFF.

The CDR3 region is CASSSSGQPNTEAFF. The CDR3 bases are TGTGCCAGCAGCTCGTCGGGACAACCGAACACTGAAGCTTTCTTT. The chain recombines TRBV11-3 with TRBJ1-1, with D possibly TRBD1 on 6 matching bases. The CDR3 is 15 amino acids. CDR1 is SGHNT, CDR2 YENEEA, per germline. Trimming left V 4 bases short and J 1 base short, with 13 bases between. The entire variable domain, with the rest obtained from reference TRBV11-3 and TRBJ1-1, is as follows: EAGVVQSPRYKIIEKKQPVAFWCNPISGHNTLYWYLQNLGQGPELLIRYENEEAVDDSQLPKDRFSAERLKGVDSTLKIQPAELGDSAVYLCASSSSGQPNTEAFFGQGTRLTVV.

The chain employs TRBV7-2 and TRBJ2-3, with TRBD2 matching over 9 bases. The CDR3 is 16 amino acids. The germline gives CDR1 SGHTA, CDR2 FQGNSA. The J segment lost 2 bases and the V segment lost 6 bases, leaving 9 bases of the junction unmatched. The CDR3 coding sequence is TGTGCCAGCAGGCGGGGGGGAGCGGACCCCACAGATACGCAGTATTTT. Translating gives CASRRGGADPTDTQYF. The variable domain in full, with the rest retrieved from reference TRBV7-2 and TRBJ2-3, is GAGVSQSPSNKVTEKGKDVELRCDPISGHTALYWYRQSLGQGLEFLIYFQGNSAPDKSGLPSDRFSAERTGGSVSTLTIQRTQQEDSAVYLCASRRGGADPTDTQYFGPGTRLTVL.

This clone showed up just once. Here the CDR3 DNA reads TGTGCCAGCACGATGGTGTTAACAGGGGGGAGTAACTATGGCTACACCTTC. It is translated as CASTMVLTGGSNYGYTF. J is TRBJ1-2 and V is TRBV19; 8 bases are shared with TRBD1. The CDR3 consists of 17 residues. V was clipped by 9 bases and J by 1 base; unmatched bases: 16. CDR1 LNHDA and CDR2 SQIVND come from the germline V gene (reference sequence).

A few counts support this clone. The chain couples TRBV5-1 to TRBJ1-1; D remains ambiguous. This CDR3 spans 14 amino acids. Deletions cut 0 bases from V and 5 bases from J, with 11 bases between. Germline assignment: CDR1 SGHRS and CDR2 YFSETQ. CDR3 in DNA: TGCGCCAGCAGCTTGGCCATGAGGCGGACTGAAGCTTTCTTT. It codes for CASSLAMRRTEAFF.

The rearrangement uses TRBV28 and TRBJ1-2, with 11 bases aligning to TRBD1. This CDR3 spans 15 amino acids. Germline lookup yields CDR1 MDHEN and CDR2 SYDVKM. After removal of 6 bases from V and 7 bases from J, the junction contained 10 bases not matched to a gene. The DNA for the CDR3 is TGTGCCAGCAGAAAGACCGGGACAGGGGGTTTTGGCTACACCTTC. Its protein is CASRKTGTGGFGYTF.

The V call is TRBV2, the J call TRBJ2-7, with D perhaps TRBD1 (5 bases). The CDR3 runs 12 residues. V shed 8 bases and J shed 2 bases, with 10 bases lying between them. The germline gives CDR1 SNHLY, CDR2 FYNNEI. The DNA of the CDR3 is TGTGCCAGCCTGCAGGGCACCTACGAGCAGTACTTC. Its translation: CASLQGTYEQYF. Looking up the rest from reference TRBV2 and TRBJ2-7 gives the full variable domain: EPEVTQTPSHQVTQMGQEVILRCVPISNHLYFYWYRQILGQKVEFLVSFYNNEISEKSEIFDDQFSVERPDGSNFTLKIRSTKLEDSAMYFCASLQGTYEQYFGPGTRLTVT.

In this sample, this clone turned up a few times. The chain combines TRBV28 with TRBJ1-3; D uncertain. This CDR3 region has 11 residues. Trimming took 3 bases from V and 7 from J, leaving 4 bases between them. Germline assignment: CDR1 MDHEN and CDR2 SYDVKM. DNA for the CDR3: TGTGCCAGCAGTTTTCTCAACACCATATATTTT. This codes for CASSFLNTIYF. The full variable domain, with the rest looked up from reference TRBV28 and TRBJ1-3, is DVKVTQSSRYLVKRTGEKVFLECVQDMDHENMFWYRQDPGLGLRLIYFSYDVKMKEKGDIPEGYSVSREKKERFSLILESASTNQTSMYLCASSFLNTIYFGEGSWLTVV.

The chain has TRBV7-9 and TRBJ1-2; 8 positions agree with TRBD1. This CDR3 has 14 residues. Per the germline V gene, CDR1 is SEHNR and CDR2 is FQNEAQ (reference sequence). Trimming cost V 5 bases and J 5 bases; bases outside gene matches: 7. The CDR3, as DNA: TGTGCCAGCAGCCCTCCGGACAGGGCTTATGGCTACACCTTC. Encoded protein: CASSPPDRAYGYTF.

This chain links TRBV7-9 with TRBJ2-7; 7 bases agree with TRBD1. V was clipped by 1 base and J by 1 base; unmatched bases: 4. The CDR3 is 15 amino acids. Germline V lookup: CDR1 SEHNR, CDR2 FQNEAQ (reference sequence). CDR3: CASSLEGGPSYEQYF. Written as DNA, the CDR3 is TGTGCCAGCAGCTTAGAAGGGGGCCCATCCTACGAGCAGTACTTC. The entire variable domain, with the rest obtained from reference TRBV7-9 and TRBJ2-7, is as follows: DTGVSQNPRHKITKRGQNVTFRCDPISEHNRLYWYRQTLGQGPEFLTYFQNEAQLEKSRLLSDRFSAERPKGSFSTLEIQRTEQGDSAMYLCASSLEGGPSYEQYFGPGTRLTVT.

The chain carries TRBV14 and TRBJ2-2; 13 bases agree with TRBD2. The CDR3 contains 16 residues. The germline CDR1 and CDR2 sequences are SGHDN and FVKESK. J was trimmed by 5 bases and V by 4 bases; bases with no gene match: 4. As DNA, the CDR3 is TGTGCCAGCAGCCCGGGACTAGCGGGGAGAACCGGGGAGCTGTTTTTT. It translates to CASSPGLAGRTGELFF.

This rearrangement joins TRBV5-1 to TRBJ2-1, with TRBD2 matching over 10 bases. The V gene's germline CDR1 is SGHRS and CDR2 YFSETQ. V was pared by 4 bases and J by 6 bases, with 7 bases of the junction left unmatched. The CDR3 length is 15 residues. DNA of the CDR3: TGCGCCAGCAGCGTAAGCGGGGGGGCGGTCAATGAGCAGTTCTTC. Translating gives CASSVSGGAVNEQFF.

The V and J genes are TRBV6-6 and TRBJ2-2; tentative D call: TRBD2 (6 bases). Trimming pared 5 bases from V and 2 bases from J, leaving 12 bases between. CDR1 is MNHNY and CDR2 is SVGAGI in the germline V gene (reference sequence). The CDR3 spans 15 residues. CDR3 in amino acids: CASSKLADNTGELFF. In DNA form, the CDR3 reads TGTGCCAGCAGTAAACTAGCCGATAACACCGGGGAGCTGTTTTTT.

This clone was found a few times. This rearrangement joins TRBV4-3 to TRBJ2-7; no definite D call. Germline V gives CDR1 LGHNA, CDR2 YSLEER. V was shortened by 2 bases and J by 6 bases, with 14 bases between the two germline ends. The CDR3 runs to 14 residues. CDR3 nucleotide sequence: TGCGCCAGCAGCCAATATCCCCCCTCTACCGAGCAGTACTTC. Translated: CASSQYPPSTEQYF.

The genes are TRBV4-2 and TRBJ2-1; 11 nucleotides line up with TRBD2. CDR1 and CDR2 (germline): LGHNA, YNFKEQ. J lost 6 bases, V lost 0 bases, and 7 bases had no gene match. CDR3 size: 17 residues. CDR3 in amino acids: CASSQDERLAGGNEQFF. The CDR3 DNA is TGTGCCAGCAGCCAAGATGAGCGCCTAGCGGGAGGCAATGAGCAGTTCTTC.

CDR3 amino acids: CASSPGTGIVEKLFF. In nucleotides, the CDR3 is TGCGCCAGCAGCCCCGGGACAGGGATAGTTGAAAAACTGTTTTTT. J is TRBJ1-4 and V is TRBV4-3, with 9 positions matching TRBD1. Looked up from germline, CDR1 is LGHNA and CDR2 is YSLEER. Trimming at V came to 4 bases and at J to 7 bases, leaving 7 bases not matched to a gene. This CDR3 is 15 amino acids long.

This chain joins TRBV7-3 and TRBJ2-3, with TRBD1 identical over 7 bases. The CDR3 contains 14 residues. Germline CDR1 SGHTA, CDR2 FQGTGA. J gave up 1 base and V 5 bases, and 3 bases lay outside the gene matches. The CDR3 protein is CASSDGTGTDTQYF. The CDR3 DNA reads TGTGCCAGCAGCGACGGGACAGGCACAGATACGCAGTATTTT.

This chain joins TRBV28 and TRBJ2-1; D call uncertain. V lost 8 bases, J lost 9 bases, and 8 bases lay in between. The CDR3 is 10 residues long. The germline V gene encodes CDR1 MDHEN and CDR2 SYDVKM. CDR3 nucleotides: TGTGCCAGCGCTAACGGTGAGCAGTTCTTC. Protein product: CASANGEQFF. Full variable domain (missing parts from reference TRBV28 and TRBJ2-1): DVKVTQSSRYLVKRTGEKVFLECVQDMDHENMFWYRQDPGLGLRLIYFSYDVKMKEKGDIPEGYSVSREKKERFSLILESASTNQTSMYLCASANGEQFFGPGTRLTVL.

V is TRBV6-6 and J is TRBJ2-3, with 8 bases fitting TRBD1. Germline V gives CDR1 MNHNY, CDR2 SVGAGI (reference sequence). V was clipped by 5 bases and J by 3 bases; unmatched bases: 4. This CDR3 contains 14 residues. In nucleotides, the CDR3 is TGTGCCAGCAGTGTGGACAGGGCGACAGATACGCAGTATTTT. This codes for CASSVDRATDTQYF.

The chain is built from TRBV5-4 and TRBJ1-1; maybe TRBD1 (6 bases). Germline V gene sequence: CDR1 SGHNT, CDR2 YYREEE (reference sequence). The ends were cut back, 0 bases at V and 0 bases at J, with 18 bases in the middle. CDR3 length: 18 residues. The CDR3 region is CASSLDRQVGVMNTEAFF. The CDR3, as DNA: TGTGCCAGCAGCTTGGACCGACAGGTAGGGGTCATGAACACTGAAGCTTTCTTT.

Comment on this clone: The missing conserved phenylalanine or tryptophan at the end of this CDR3 makes a read error likely. The DNA is omitted, as the CDR3 cannot be located on it reliably, and the CDR3 follows TCRdb's listing. The rearrangement links TRBV29-1 to TRBJ2-7; the table's D call of TRBD2 was not tested on the DNA. Germline V gene data show CDR1 as SQVTM and CDR2 as ANQGSEA. The CDR3 contains 16 residues when both ends are counted. The CDR3 reads CSVEVLSLAATYEQCL.

The table lists this clone with a count of one. This specimen includes other DNA sequences encoding the same CDR3. V usage is TRBV5-1 and J usage is TRBJ2-7, with 9 bases lining up with TRBD1. The ends lost 4 bases at V and 1 base at J; junction bases unmatched: 6. Germline CDR1 is SGHRS and CDR2 is YFSETQ. CDR3 size: 15 residues. CDR3 sequence reads: CASSPLTGGSYEQYF. The CDR3 nucleotides are TGCGCCAGCAGCCCGTTGACAGGGGGGTCCTACGAGCAGTACTTC.

The V and J genes are TRBV19 and TRBJ1-5; TRBD1 is a possible D gene (6 bases). Trimming pared 7 bases from V and 0 bases from J, leaving 19 bases between. CDR3 length equals 17 residues. Germline V gene lookup returns CDR1 LNHDA and CDR2 SQIVND (reference sequence). CDR3 protein: CASTPPGGSLSNQPQHF. DNA for the CDR3: TGTGCCAGTACCCCACCTGGGGGCAGTCTTAGCAATCAGCCCCAGCATTTT.